The rows below give T cell receptor beta chains drawn from one sample of a study of graft-versus-host responses after intestinal transplantation. Produced via immunoSEQ multiplex PCR; TCRdb's table is partial and in-frame only. Seen here are some 13,000 clones, 30% to 40% observed once, and the top ten hold more than 1%. Here the sequenced sample was alloreactive CD4+ T cells from a mixed lymphocyte reaction culture, taken before intestinal transplant. These receptors all stem from a human patient who received an intestinal transplant. Each CDR3 is given with its conserved first and last residue. D genes are given only for firm matches. Clone size appears in some rows only: once, few, many, or a class for an expanded clone.

J,D,V,size,CDR3,DNA
TRBJ1-2,-,TRBV5-1,-,CASRGADFAYGYTF,TGCGCCAGCAGGGGGGCGGACTTCGCTTATGGCTACACCTTC
TRBJ2-7,TRBD2,TRBV7-6,few,CASSLGTGGMYEQYF,TGTGCCAGCAGCTTGGGGACGGGGGGTATGTACGAGCAGTACTTC
TRBJ1-1,-,TRBV19,-,CASSFVSGGSEAFF,TGTGCCAGTAGCTTCGTTTCGGGGGGGTCTGAAGCTTTCTTT
TRBJ2-5,-,TRBV7-2,-,CASSLNSPETQYF,TGTGCCAGCAGCTTAAACTCCCCGGAGACCCAGTACTTC
TRBJ1-2,TRBD1,TRBV6-5,-,CASSPQGALGYTF,TGTGCCAGCAGTCCACAGGGGGCACTCGGCTACACCTTC
TRBJ1-5,-,TRBV19,few,CASSIHQRLSNQPQHF,TGTGCCAGTAGTATTCATCAGAGGTTGAGCAATCAGCCCCAGCATTTT
TRBJ2-2,-,TRBV7-2,few,CASSLLVGTGELFF,TGTGCCAGCAGCTTACTAGTCGGCACCGGGGAGCTGTTTTTT
TRBJ2-7,TRBD1,TRBV14,-,CASSQRKGDRGFSYEQYF,TGTGCCAGCAGCCAAAGAAAGGGGGACAGGGGATTTTCCTACGAGCAGTACTTC
TRBJ1-2,TRBD1,TRBV28,-,CASSSGQGRGYTF,TGTGCCAGCAGCTCAGGACAGGGCCGAGGCTACACCTTC
TRBJ2-3,TRBD2,TRBV15,few,CATSRDRASGGGDTQYF,TGTGCCACCAGCAGAGATCGGGCTAGCGGGGGTGGGGATACGCAGTATTTT
TRBJ1-3,TRBD1,TRBV5-1,-,CASSYRGNGNTIYF,TGCGCCAGCAGCTACAGGGGGAACGGAAACACCATATATTTT
TRBJ2-3,-,TRBV7-6,few,CASSFSGTDTQYF,TGTGCCAGCAGCTTCTCGGGCACAGATACGCAGTATTTT
TRBJ2-3,TRBD2,TRBV9,-,CASSPRLAGAKTDTQYF,TGTGCCAGCAGCCCCCGACTAGCGGGGGCCAAAACAGATACGCAGTATTTT
TRBJ2-7,TRBD2,TRBV7-9,medium-sized,CASSIGGYEQYF,TGTGCCAGCTCAATCGGGGGGTACGAGCAGTACTTC
TRBJ2-4,TRBD1,TRBV7-9,medium-sized,CASSLERQGDIQYF,TGTGCCAGCAGCCTAGAAAGACAGGGAGACATTCAGTACTTC
TRBJ2-3,TRBD2,TRBV9,-,CASSARLAGGQDTQYF,TGTGCCAGCAGCGCCCGACTAGCGGGGGGGCAAGATACGCAGTATTTT
TRBJ2-7,-,TRBV27,few,CASSFLTGPSYEQYF,TGTGCCAGCAGTTTTCTGACAGGCCCTTCCTACGAGCAGTACTTC
TRBJ2-1,-,TRBV10-3,-,CAISERWGGEGNEQFF,TGTGCCATCAGTGAGCGATGGGGGGGCGAGGGCAATGAGCAGTTCTTC
TRBJ2-1,-,TRBV10-1,-,CANLNDRSNEQFF,TGCGCCAACCTAAACGACAGGTCCAATGAGCAGTTCTTC
TRBJ1-1,TRBD1,TRBV7-2,-,CASSWITGDTEAFF,TGTGCCAGCAGCTGGATCACAGGGGACACTGAAGCTTTCTTT
TRBJ1-3,-,TRBV6-6,-,CASSIPGAGNTIYF,TGTGCCAGCAGCATCCCTGGAGCTGGAAACACCATATATTTT
TRBJ2-3,TRBD2,TRBV25-1,-,CASSVRGGLPDTQYF,TGTGCCAGCAGTGTACGGGGGGGCCTCCCAGATACGCAGTATTTT
TRBJ2-7,TRBD2,TRBV2,-,CASSAGLAGGTYEQYF,TGTGCCAGCAGTGCAGGACTAGCGGGGGGTACCTACGAGCAGTACTTC
TRBJ2-3,TRBD2,TRBV7-6,-,CASSSLLTGGDTQYF,TGTGCCAGCAGCTCCCTTTTAACGGGGGGGGATACGCAGTATTTT
TRBJ2-1,TRBD2,TRBV30,medium-sized,CAWSPRGALHNEQFF,TGTGCCTGGAGTCCGCGGGGGGCCCTTCACAATGAGCAGTTCTTC
TRBJ2-2,TRBD1,TRBV19,few,CATFRGGAKTGELFF,TGTGCCACCTTTCGAGGGGGCGCAAAAACCGGGGAGCTGTTTTTT
TRBJ2-3,TRBD2,TRBV6-5,few,CASSYGGLAGTDTQYF,TGTGCCAGCAGTTACGGAGGACTAGCGGGCACAGATACGCAGTATTTT
TRBJ2-3,-,TRBV5-1,few,CASSRAGITDTQYF,TGCGCCAGCAGCCGGGCAGGGATCACAGATACGCAGTATTTT